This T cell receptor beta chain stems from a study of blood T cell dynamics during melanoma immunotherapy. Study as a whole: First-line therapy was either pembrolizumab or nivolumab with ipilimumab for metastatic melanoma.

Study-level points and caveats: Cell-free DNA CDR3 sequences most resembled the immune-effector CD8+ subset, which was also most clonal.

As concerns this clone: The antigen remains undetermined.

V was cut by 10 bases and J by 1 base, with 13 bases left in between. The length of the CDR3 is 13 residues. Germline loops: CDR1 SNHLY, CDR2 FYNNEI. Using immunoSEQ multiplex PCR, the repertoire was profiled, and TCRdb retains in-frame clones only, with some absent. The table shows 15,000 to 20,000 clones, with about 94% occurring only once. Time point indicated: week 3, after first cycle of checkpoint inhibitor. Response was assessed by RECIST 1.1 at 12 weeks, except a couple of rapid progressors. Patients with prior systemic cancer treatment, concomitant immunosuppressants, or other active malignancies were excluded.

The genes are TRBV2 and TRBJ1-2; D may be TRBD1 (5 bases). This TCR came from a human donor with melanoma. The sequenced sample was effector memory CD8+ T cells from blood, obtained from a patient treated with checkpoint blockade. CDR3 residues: CATREGINYGYTF. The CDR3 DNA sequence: TGTGCCACCCGAGAGGGGATTAACTATGGCTACACCTTC.